The 30 T cell receptor beta chains listed next were all sequenced from one sample in a study of shared T cell receptors in the human thymus. Assay: immunoSEQ multiplex PCR; the TCRdb copy retains only in-frame clones and omits some. This table has some 660,000 clones, more than 75% appearing once. These data were also filed under a second study, of human thymus T cells.

Sequencing was done on a sample of thymocytes. All receptors derive from a boy in the first two years of life with a congenital heart defect.

The chain recombines TRBV27 with TRBJ1-6; D uncertain. V was clipped by 1 base and J by 0 bases, with 28 bases between them. The germline CDR1 and CDR2 sequences are MNHEY and SMNVEV (reference sequence). The CDR3 runs 23 residues. The CDR3 loop is CASSLLSQEPGVDSSSYNSPLHF. Written as DNA, the CDR3 is TGTGCCAGCAGTTTATTAAGTCAGGAGCCGGGAGTTGACTCCAGCTCCTATAATTCACCCCTCCACTTT.

This chain connects TRBV29-1 to TRBJ2-3; D ambiguous. The CDR3 runs to 11 residues. CDR1 and CDR2 (germline): SQVTM, ANQGSEA. V was clipped by 0 bases and J by 6 bases, with 4 bases between them. CDR3 protein: CSVEDPDTQYF. CDR3 bases: TGCAGCGTTGAAGACCCGGATACGCAGTATTTT.

The chain combines TRBV4-3 with TRBJ2-7; maybe TRBD2 (6 bases). CDR1 and CDR2 from the germline V gene are LGHNA and YSLEER. The CDR3 length is 15 residues. Trimming removed 0 bases from V and 3 bases from J, with 12 bases in between. The CDR3 nucleotides are TGCGCCAGCAGCCAAGATAAGGGACTCTACTACGAGCAGTACTTC. It is translated as CASSQDKGLYYEQYF.

This clone was found once. The CDR3 nucleotides are TGTGCCAGCGGAGGGACAGGGGCCGGTGAGCAGTTCTTC. Amino acids: CASGGTGAGEQFF. The chain joins TRBV28 to TRBJ2-1; TRBD1 agrees at 10 bases. Trimming cost V 8 bases and J 9 bases; bases outside gene matches: 7. The CDR3 extends over 13 amino acids. The germline gives CDR1 MDHEN, CDR2 SYDVKM.

This clone was seen only a few times. The chain combines TRBV28 with TRBJ1-2; 7 nucleotides agree with TRBD1. The CDR3 length is 17 residues. J lost 1 base, V lost 5 bases, and 13 bases had no gene match. The germline CDR1 and CDR2 sequences are MDHEN and SYDVKM. CDR3 region: CASSGGTQGKFNYGYTF. The CDR3 DNA sequence: TGTGCCAGCAGTGGGGGAACACAGGGGAAGTTTAACTATGGCTACACCTTC.

This clone was recorded only once. The J gene is TRBJ2-1, the V gene TRBV2, with TRBD1 matching 10 bases. CDR3 length: 14 residues. Germline-derived CDR1 and CDR2 are SNHLY and FYNNEI. V shed 8 bases, J shed 8 bases, and the junction held 9 bases outside the gene matches. Here the CDR3 DNA reads TGTGCCAGCGACCGGGACAGGGGAACGGATGAGCAGTTCTTC. Residues: CASDRDRGTDEQFF.

This sequence joins TRBV6-5 and TRBJ1-2; 8 positions match TRBD1. Germline V gene data show CDR1 as MNHEY and CDR2 as SVGAGI. This CDR3 contains 14 residues. Losses at the gene ends were 6 bases for V and 5 bases for J; bases not matched to a gene: 8. The CDR3: CASRTRGHLYGYTF. CDR3 bases: TGTGCCAGCAGAACCAGGGGGCACCTTTATGGCTACACCTTC.

The chain carries TRBV18 and TRBJ1-6; D gene ambiguous. V lost 3 bases, J lost 8 bases, and 20 bases lay in between. Germline V gene lookup returns CDR1 KGHSH and CDR2 LQKENI. The CDR3 runs to 17 residues. The DNA of the CDR3 is TGTGCCAGCTCACCTATTCGCAACGGCGGAAAATATTCACCCCTCCACTTT. Translation gives CASSPIRNGGKYSPLHF.

This clone has a handful of counts. The chain is built from TRBV4-2 and TRBJ2-2; tentatively, D is TRBD2 (6 bases). The CDR3 sequence is 15 residues long. Germline V lookup: CDR1 LGHNA, CDR2 YNFKEQ. V dropped 4 bases and J dropped 4 bases, with 13 bases sitting between them. The CDR3 DNA reads as TGTGCCAGCAGCCCGCGGGACTCCCTCACCGGGGAGCTGTTTTTT. Protein: CASSPRDSLTGELFF.

CDR3 in amino acids: CASRTTLEHYEQYF. The CDR3 nucleotides are TGTGCCAGCAGGACCACGCTAGAACACTACGAGCAGTACTTC. V is TRBV28 and J is TRBJ2-7, with D unresolved. The CDR3 spans 14 residues. Germline V gene sequence: CDR1 MDHEN, CDR2 SYDVKM. Trimming took off 6 bases at V and 3 bases at J, with 15 bases between the two ends.

This clone was seen a single time. V is TRBV4-2 and J is TRBJ1-2, with TRBD1 matching 7 bases. J gave up 7 bases and V 0 bases, and 14 bases lay outside the gene matches. This CDR3 region has 17 residues. Germline CDR1 reads LGHNA; CDR2 reads YNFKEQ. DNA for the CDR3: TGTGCCAGCAGCCAAGATCTCATGGGCAGGGGGGAACGTGGCTACACCTTC. This sequence encodes CASSQDLMGRGERGYTF.

The chain is built from TRBV7-2 and TRBJ2-2, with D perhaps TRBD1 (5 bases). V was cut by 2 bases and J by 4 bases, with 8 bases left in between. In germline, CDR1 is SGHTA, CDR2 FQGNSA. The CDR3 contains 14 residues. As DNA, the CDR3 is TGTGCCAGCAGCTTACAGGGCCTCACCGGGGAGCTGTTTTTT. This translates into CASSLQGLTGELFF. Complete variable domain (other parts from reference TRBV7-2 and TRBJ2-2): GAGVSQSPSNKVTEKGKDVELRCDPISGHTALYWYRQSLGQGLEFLIYFQGNSAPDKSGLPSDRFSAERTGGSVSTLTIQRTQQEDSAVYLCASSLQGLTGELFFGEGSRLTVL.

The CDR3 DNA reads as TGTGCCTCCGAATTGGGGGGGGCAGCAACTAATGAAAAACTGTTTTTT. It translates to CASELGGAATNEKLFF. The chain combines TRBV2 with TRBJ1-4; D is perhaps TRBD1 (6 bases). CDR3 length: 16 residues. Trimming took off 11 bases at V and 0 bases at J, with 19 bases between the two ends. Germline CDR1 reads SNHLY; CDR2 reads FYNNEI.

This chain joins TRBV5-8 and TRBJ2-7; the D gene is possibly TRBD1 (6 bases). Germline assignment: CDR1 SGHTS and CDR2 YDEGEE. CDR3 size: 15 residues. Trimming shortened V by 0 bases and J by 2 bases, and 12 bases separated the two germline ends. CDR3 loop: CASSLARTDTYEQYF. The CDR3 DNA reads TGTGCCAGCAGCTTGGCGCGGACAGACACCTACGAGCAGTACTTC.

The genes are TRBV7-9 and TRBJ1-2, with D maybe TRBD1 (6 bases). The ends were cut back, 4 bases at V and 2 bases at J, with 20 bases in the middle. The CDR3 spans 17 residues. CDR1 and CDR2 (germline): SEHNR, FQNEAQ (reference sequence). CDR3 residues: CASSSAQSTGNNYGYTF. The DNA of the CDR3 is TGTGCCAGCAGCTCGGCCCAATCGACAGGTAACAACTATGGCTACACCTTC.

The chain is built from TRBV7-9 and TRBJ2-2; TRBD2 agrees at 14 bases. The CDR3 loop spans 18 amino acids. Germline trimming cut 1 base from V and 6 bases from J; bases unmatched to any gene: 7. In germline, CDR1 is SEHNR, CDR2 FQNEAQ (reference sequence). CDR3 nucleotides: TGTGCCAGCAGCTTAGGGAGACTAGCGGGAGGGCTTTCCGGGGAGCTGTTTTTT. Translating it yields CASSLGRLAGGLSGELFF.

This chain uses TRBV6-1 with TRBJ2-7, with 10 bases lining up with TRBD1. The CDR3 extends over 15 amino acids. The trim removed 2 bases at V and 4 bases at J, leaving 5 bases unmatched. Germline CDR1 MNHNS, CDR2 SASEGT. The CDR3 spells CASSELTGGKYEQYF. CDR3 sequence (DNA): TGTGCCAGCAGTGAACTGACAGGGGGCAAGTACGAGCAGTACTTC.

This clone is a singleton in its sample. This chain links TRBV4-3 with TRBJ1-1; TRBD1 matches at 10 bases. Germline V gene data show CDR1 as LGHNA and CDR2 as YSLEER. The trim removed 4 bases at V and 5 bases at J, leaving 13 bases unmatched. This CDR3 is built from 17 residues. CDR3 bases: TGCGCCAGCAGCCCAAGAGACAGGGGGCCTGATCGGACTGAAGCTTTCTTT. This translates into CASSPRDRGPDRTEAFF.

V usage is TRBV7-9 and J usage is TRBJ2-3, with D hard to call. This CDR3 contains 14 residues. Germline V gene data show CDR1 as SEHNR and CDR2 as FQNEAQ (reference sequence). The V end lost 3 bases, the J end lost 1 base, and 8 bases lay between the germline ends. CDR3 loop: CASSFPTGTDTQYF. Written as DNA, the CDR3 is TGTGCCAGCAGCTTTCCCACAGGCACAGATACGCAGTATTTT.

This clone was detected only once. The chain combines TRBV6-1 with TRBJ1-1; D not certain. This CDR3 is built from 14 residues. Trimming shortened V by 1 base and J by 9 bases, and 15 bases separated the two germline ends. The germline V gene encodes CDR1 MNHNS and CDR2 SASEGT. The CDR3 coding sequence is TGTGCCAGCAGTGAAGTTAGCGGCGCAGATCAAGCTTTCTTT. This gives the protein CASSEVSGADQAFF.

The chain links TRBV10-3 to TRBJ1-4; possible D gene TRBD1, 5 bases. Trimming cost V 10 bases and J 6 bases, with 15 bases left between them. Germline assignment: CDR1 ENHRY and CDR2 SYGVKD. The length of the CDR3 is 13 residues. The CDR3 bases are TGTGCCAGTGTGGGACGGAGGGATGAAAAACTGTTTTTT. Translated, it gives CASVGRRDEKLFF.

The chain recombines TRBV5-4 with TRBJ2-1; D gene ambiguous. Trimming removed 3 bases from V and 0 bases from J, with 16 bases in between. Germline V gene data show CDR1 as SGHNT and CDR2 as YYREEE (reference sequence). The CDR3 covers 17 residues. The DNA for the CDR3 is TGTGCCAGCAGCTCCCTAGTTCCGATAAGCTCCTACAATGAGCAGTTCTTC. Its translation: CASSSLVPISSYNEQFF.

V and J are TRBV5-1 and TRBJ2-1; tentatively, D is TRBD2 (5 bases). Germline CDR1 and CDR2: SGHRS and YFSETQ. The CDR3 spans 12 residues. V lost 3 bases to trimming and J lost 10 bases, with 11 bases between them. The CDR3 loop reads CASSSRDVEQFF. CDR3 DNA sequence: TGCGCCAGCAGCTCGAGGGATGTAGAGCAGTTCTTC.

This chain joins TRBV5-4 and TRBJ2-1; a weak D match, TRBD1 (5 bases). This CDR3 region has 15 residues. Germline-derived CDR1 and CDR2 are SGHNT and YYREEE (reference sequence). With 4 bases removed from V and 9 bases from J, the gap between germline ends came to 20 bases. CDR3 amino acids: CASSHQNQGAGEQFF. In nucleotides, the CDR3 is TGTGCCAGCAGCCACCAAAATCAGGGCGCTGGTGAGCAGTTCTTC. Drawing the rest from reference TRBV5-4 and TRBJ2-1, the complete variable domain is ETGVTQSPTHLIKTRGQQVTLRCSSQSGHNTVSWYQQALGQGPQFIFQYYREEENGRGNFPPRFSGLQFPNYSSELNVNALELDDSALYLCASSHQNQGAGEQFFGPGTRLTVL.

The V and J genes are TRBV7-9 and TRBJ1-1, with a tentative D call TRBD1 (5 bases). CDR3 length equals 17 residues. Trimming shortened V by 5 bases and J by 1 base, and 20 bases separated the two germline ends. Looked up from germline, CDR1 is SEHNR and CDR2 is FQNEAQ (reference sequence). CDR3: CASSGSTGTLGNTEAFF. CDR3 DNA: TGTGCCAGCAGCGGATCAACCGGGACTTTGGGGAACACTGAAGCTTTCTTT.

This clone was picked up a small number of times. The chain uses TRBV28 and TRBJ2-7; TRBD2 aligns across 13 bases. The CDR3 consists of 16 residues. Germline-derived CDR1 and CDR2 are MDHEN and SYDVKM. Germline trimming cut 5 bases from V and 7 bases from J; bases unmatched to any gene: 11. In DNA, the CDR3 is TGTGCCAGCAGTAGCGGACTAGCGGGGGCCTACGCGGAGCAGTACTTC. Translated, it gives CASSSGLAGAYAEQYF.

The genes are TRBV15 and TRBJ2-1, with 9 bases aligning to TRBD2. This CDR3 contains 15 residues. CDR1 LNHNV and CDR2 YYDKDF come from the germline V gene (reference sequence). V was pared by 3 bases and J by 5 bases, with 5 bases of the junction left unmatched. In nucleotides, the CDR3 is TGTGCCACCAGCAGTATGGGGACTAGCAACAATGAGCAGTTCTTC. This gives the protein CATSSMGTSNNEQFF. The full variable domain, with the rest looked up from reference TRBV15 and TRBJ2-1, is DAMVIQNPRYQVTQFGKPVTLSCSQTLNHNVMYWYQQKSSQAPKLLFHYYDKDFNNEADTPDNFQSRRPNTSFCFLDIRSPGLGDTAMYLCATSSMGTSNNEQFFGPGTRLTVL.

The CDR3 reads CASSKGTGVNTEAFF. The CDR3 DNA follows: TGCGCCAGCAGCAAAGGGACAGGAGTGAACACTGAAGCTTTCTTT. V gene TRBV5-1 combines with J gene TRBJ1-1; 8 nucleotides line up with TRBD1. The V gene's germline CDR1 is SGHRS and CDR2 YFSETQ. CDR3 size: 15 residues. The trim removed 4 bases at V and 0 bases at J, leaving 5 bases unmatched.

The J gene is TRBJ2-1, the V gene TRBV6-6; 9 nucleotides line up with TRBD2. With 6 bases clipped from V and 5 bases from J, the junction kept 8 bases outside the gene matches. The CDR3 consists of 15 residues. Germline CDR1 is MNHNY and CDR2 is SVGAGI (reference sequence). CDR3 DNA: TGTGCCAGCAGGCTAAGCGGGGGGACCGACAATGAGCAGTTCTTC. Residues: CASRLSGGTDNEQFF.

The genes are TRBV25-1 and TRBJ1-4; possibly TRBD1 for D (6 bases). V lost 0 bases and J 8 bases, leaving 10 bases between the germline ends. Germline values: CDR1 MGHDK, CDR2 SYGVNS. The CDR3 loop spans 14 amino acids. The CDR3 sequence is CASSEYGGREKLFF. Written as DNA, the CDR3 is TGTGCCAGCAGTGAATATGGGGGCAGGGAAAAACTGTTTTTT.